The 2 T cell receptor beta chains in this list originate from one sample, sequenced in a study of blood T cell repertoires in COVID-19. Assay: immunoSEQ multiplex PCR; the TCRdb copy retains only in-frame clones and omits some. The sample carries roughly 100,000 clones, 88% recorded once. Sequenced input: peripheral blood. The receptors were sampled from a human donor in a cohort sampled during active COVID-19.

The chain has TRBV5-6 and TRBJ1-1, with 9 bases lining up with TRBD1. The J segment lost 1 base and the V segment lost 4 bases, leaving 5 bases of the junction unmatched. Germline V gene data show CDR1 as SGHDT and CDR2 as YYEEEE. The length of the CDR3 is 15 residues. The CDR3 DNA reads TGTGCCAGCAGCGCCCGGGACAGGGCGAACACTGAAGCTTTCTTT. Protein product: CASSARDRANTEAFF.

V usage is TRBV5-1 and J usage is TRBJ1-3, with a weak D call TRBD1 (6 bases). Germline-derived CDR1 and CDR2 are SGHRS and YFSETQ. The ends were cut back, 1 base at V and 0 bases at J, with 11 bases in the middle. The CDR3 is 16 amino acids. CDR3 region: CASSLWDISSGNTIYF. The CDR3 DNA is TGCGCCAGCAGCTTGTGGGACATCAGCTCTGGAAACACCATATATTTT. Drawing the rest from reference TRBV5-1 and TRBJ1-3, the complete variable domain is KAGVTQTPRYLIKTRGQQVTLSCSPISGHRSVSWYQQTPGQGLQFLFEYFSETQRNKGNFPGRFSGRQFSNSRSEMNVSTLELGDSALYLCASSLWDISSGNTIYFGEGSWLTVV.